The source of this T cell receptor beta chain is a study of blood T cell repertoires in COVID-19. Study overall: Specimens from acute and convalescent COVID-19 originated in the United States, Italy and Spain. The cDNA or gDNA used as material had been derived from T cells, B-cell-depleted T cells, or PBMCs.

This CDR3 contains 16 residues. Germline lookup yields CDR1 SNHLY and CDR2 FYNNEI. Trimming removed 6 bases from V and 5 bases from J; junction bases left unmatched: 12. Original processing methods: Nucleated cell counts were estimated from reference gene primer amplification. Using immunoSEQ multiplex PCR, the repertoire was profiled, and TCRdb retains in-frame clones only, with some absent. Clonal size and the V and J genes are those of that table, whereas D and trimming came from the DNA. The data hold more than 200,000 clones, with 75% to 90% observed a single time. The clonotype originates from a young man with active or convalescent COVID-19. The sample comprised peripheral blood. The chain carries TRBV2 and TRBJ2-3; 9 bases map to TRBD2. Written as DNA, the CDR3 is TGTGCCAGCAGCTTTCGCGCGGGGGGGCGAGGAGATACGCAGTATTTT. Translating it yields CASSFRAGGRGDTQYF. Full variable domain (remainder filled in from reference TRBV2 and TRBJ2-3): EPEVTQTPSHQVTQMGQEVILRCVPISNHLYFYWYRQILGQKVEFLVSFYNNEISEKSEIFDDQFSVERPDGSNFTLKIRSTKLEDSAMYFCASSFRAGGRGDTQYFGPGTRLTVL.